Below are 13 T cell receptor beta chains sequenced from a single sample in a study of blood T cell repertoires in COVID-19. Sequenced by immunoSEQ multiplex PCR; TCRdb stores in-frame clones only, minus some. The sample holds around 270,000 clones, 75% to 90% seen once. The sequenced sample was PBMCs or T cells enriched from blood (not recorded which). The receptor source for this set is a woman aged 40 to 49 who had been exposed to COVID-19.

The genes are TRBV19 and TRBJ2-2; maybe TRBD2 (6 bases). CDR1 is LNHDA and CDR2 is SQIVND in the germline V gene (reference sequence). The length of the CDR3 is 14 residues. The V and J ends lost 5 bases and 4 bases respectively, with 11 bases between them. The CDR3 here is CASSRGLGTGELFF. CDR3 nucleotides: TGTGCCAGTAGTCGGGGGTTGGGCACCGGGGAGCTGTTTTTT.

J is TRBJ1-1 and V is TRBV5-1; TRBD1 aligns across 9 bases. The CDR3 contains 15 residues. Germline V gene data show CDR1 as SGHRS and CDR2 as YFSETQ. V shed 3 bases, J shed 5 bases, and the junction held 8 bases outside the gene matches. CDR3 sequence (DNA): TGCGCCAGCAGCTCAAACAGGGGGCCGGGGACTGAAGCTTTCTTT. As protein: CASSSNRGPGTEAFF.

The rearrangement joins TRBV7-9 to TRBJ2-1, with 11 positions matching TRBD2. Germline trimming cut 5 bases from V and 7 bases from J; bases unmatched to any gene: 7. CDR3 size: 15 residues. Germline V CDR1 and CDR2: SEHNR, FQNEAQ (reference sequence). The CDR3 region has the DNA TGTGCCAGCAGCCACCTAGCGGGGGGCCTTAATGAGCAGTTCTTC. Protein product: CASSHLAGGLNEQFF.

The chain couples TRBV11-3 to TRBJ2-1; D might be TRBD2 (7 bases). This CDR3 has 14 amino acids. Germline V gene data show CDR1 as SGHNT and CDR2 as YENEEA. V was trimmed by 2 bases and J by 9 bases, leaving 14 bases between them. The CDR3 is CASSLIGGRSEQFF. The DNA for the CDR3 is TGTGCCAGCAGCTTAATCGGGGGGCGAAGTGAGCAGTTCTTC.

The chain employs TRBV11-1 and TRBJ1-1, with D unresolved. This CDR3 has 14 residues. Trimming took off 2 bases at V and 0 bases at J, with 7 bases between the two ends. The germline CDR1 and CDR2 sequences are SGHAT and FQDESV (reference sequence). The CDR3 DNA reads TGTGCCAGCAGCTTAAGCGGGGTGAACACTGAAGCTTTCTTT. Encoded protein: CASSLSGVNTEAFF.

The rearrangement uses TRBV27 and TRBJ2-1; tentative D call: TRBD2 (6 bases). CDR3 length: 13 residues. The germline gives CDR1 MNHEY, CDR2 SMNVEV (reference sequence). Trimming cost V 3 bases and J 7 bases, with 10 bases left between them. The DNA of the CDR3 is TGTGCCAGCAGTTTTGGGGGGATGAATGAGCAGTTCTTC. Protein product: CASSFGGMNEQFF.

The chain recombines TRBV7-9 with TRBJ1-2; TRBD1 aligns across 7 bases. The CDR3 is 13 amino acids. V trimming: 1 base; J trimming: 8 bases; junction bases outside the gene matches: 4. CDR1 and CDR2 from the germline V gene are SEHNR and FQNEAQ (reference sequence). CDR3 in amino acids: CASSLEGQSGYTF. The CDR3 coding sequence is TGTGCCAGCAGCTTAGAGGGACAGAGCGGCTACACCTTC. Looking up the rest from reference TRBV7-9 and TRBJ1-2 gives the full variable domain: DTGVSQNPRHKITKRGQNVTFRCDPISEHNRLYWYRQTLGQGPEFLTYFQNEAQLEKSRLLSDRFSAERPKGSFSTLEIQRTEQGDSAMYLCASSLEGQSGYTFGSGTRLTVV.

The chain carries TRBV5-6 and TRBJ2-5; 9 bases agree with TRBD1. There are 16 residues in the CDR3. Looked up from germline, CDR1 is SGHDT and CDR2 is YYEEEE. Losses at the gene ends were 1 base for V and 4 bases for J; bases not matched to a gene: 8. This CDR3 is CASSLFGDRDTETQYF. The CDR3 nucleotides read TGTGCCAGCAGCTTGTTCGGGGACAGGGATACAGAGACCCAGTACTTC.

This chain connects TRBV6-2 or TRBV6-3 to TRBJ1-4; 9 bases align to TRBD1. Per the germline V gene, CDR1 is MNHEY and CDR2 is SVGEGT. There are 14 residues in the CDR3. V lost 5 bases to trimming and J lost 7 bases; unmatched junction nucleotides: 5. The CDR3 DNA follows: TGTGCCAGCAGTCGACAGGGGGGAGTTGAAAAACTGTTTTTT. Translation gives CASSRQGGVEKLFF.

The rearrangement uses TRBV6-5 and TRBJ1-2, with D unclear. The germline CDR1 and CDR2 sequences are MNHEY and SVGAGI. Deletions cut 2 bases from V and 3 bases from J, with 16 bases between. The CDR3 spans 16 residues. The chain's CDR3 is CASSYAVGSGYYGYTF. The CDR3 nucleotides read TGTGCCAGCAGTTACGCCGTCGGGTCCGGATACTATGGCTACACCTTC.

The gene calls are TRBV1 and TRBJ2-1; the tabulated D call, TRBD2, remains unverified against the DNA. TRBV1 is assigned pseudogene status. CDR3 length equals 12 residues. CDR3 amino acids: CTSSSSSDEQFF. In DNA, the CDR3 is TGCACCAGCAGCTCTAGCTCCGATGAGCAGTTCTTC.

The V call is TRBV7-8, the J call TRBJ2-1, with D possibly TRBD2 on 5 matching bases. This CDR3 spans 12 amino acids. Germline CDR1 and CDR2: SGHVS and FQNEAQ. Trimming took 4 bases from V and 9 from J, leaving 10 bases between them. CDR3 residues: CASSSPRGEQFF. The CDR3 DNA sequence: TGTGCCAGCAGCTCCCCTCGGGGTGAGCAGTTCTTC.

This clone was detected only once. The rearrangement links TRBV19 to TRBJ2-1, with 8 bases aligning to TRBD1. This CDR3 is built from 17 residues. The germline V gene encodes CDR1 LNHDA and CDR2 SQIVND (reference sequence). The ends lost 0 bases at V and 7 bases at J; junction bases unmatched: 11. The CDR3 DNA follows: TGTGCCAGTAGTATAGATTTTTCAGGGGGCATTCAGAATGAGCAGTTCTTC. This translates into CASSIDFSGGIQNEQFF.